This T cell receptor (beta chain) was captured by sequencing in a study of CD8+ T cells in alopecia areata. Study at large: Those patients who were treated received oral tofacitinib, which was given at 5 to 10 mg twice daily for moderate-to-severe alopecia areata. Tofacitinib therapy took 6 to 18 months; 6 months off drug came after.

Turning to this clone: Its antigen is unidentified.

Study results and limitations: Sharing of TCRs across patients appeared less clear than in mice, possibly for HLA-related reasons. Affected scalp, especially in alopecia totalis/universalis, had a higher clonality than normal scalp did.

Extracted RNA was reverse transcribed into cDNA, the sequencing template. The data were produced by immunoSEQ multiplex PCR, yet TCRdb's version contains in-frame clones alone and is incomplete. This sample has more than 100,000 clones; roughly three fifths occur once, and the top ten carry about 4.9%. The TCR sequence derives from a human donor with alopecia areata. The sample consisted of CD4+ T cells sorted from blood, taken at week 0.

The CDR3 region has the DNA TGTGCCAGCGTGTTTGGCGGGGGAAACTCCTACGAGCAGTACTTC. This codes for CASVFGGGNSYEQYF. The gene calls are TRBV2 and TRBJ2-7, with TRBD2 matching 7 bases. The CDR3 covers 15 residues. V gave up 8 bases and J gave up 0 bases; unmatched junction bases: 10. Germline assignment: CDR1 SNHLY and CDR2 FYNNEI.